The T cell receptor (beta chain) under discussion was sequenced for a study of CD8 T cells in ankylosing spondylitis. This clonotype came up many times. Its antigen remains unidentified. TCRdb passed the 5' RACE reads through MiXCR, listing each CDR3 protein once. The top ten hold roughly 9.2% of the sample, which has more than 250,000 distinct CDR3 sequences, roughly 11% seen once. V was clipped by 3 bases and J by 10 bases, with 14 bases between them. The CDR3 contains 14 residues. Germline CDR1 and CDR2: SGDLS and YYNGEE. Study-wide points: A number of the motif variants had already been described in reactive arthritis synovial fluid and blood.

The TCR sequence derives from a female donor with ankylosing spondylitis or in good health (not recorded which). The chain is built from TRBV9 and TRBJ1-6; D might be TRBD1 (6 bases). The source material was blood, either unsorted or a sorted T cell fraction (not recorded which). CDR3 DNA sequence: TGTGCCAGCAGCGCACAGGGACAAGGCTCACCCCTCCACTTT. It translates to CASSAQGQGSPLHF.